These 18 T cell receptor beta chains were all obtained from the same sample, sequenced in a study of CD8+ T cells in alopecia areata. A panel of CD4, CD8alpha, NKG2D, NKG2ACE and other markers served to sort pooled cutaneous lymph node cells. cDNA reverse transcribed from extracted RNA served as the sequencing template. Sequencing was performed with immunoSEQ multiplex PCR; in TCRdb, only in-frame clones are kept and a portion is missing. The profile covers approximately 280,000 clones, none occurring a single time. The specimen was CD4+ T cells sorted from a lymph node. The receptors originated from a C3H/HeJ mouse with alopecia areata. Strain MHC haplotype: H2-k.

This clone came up many times. Genes here carry mouse names. The CDR3 end lies 3 residues beyond the end of the read and is filled in from the germline J gene. The chain joins TRBV19 to TRBJ1-6; 7 bases are a match to TRBD1. TRBJ1-6 is an open reading frame whose function is uncertain. The CDR3 extends over 14 amino acids. V was clipped by 4 bases and J by 8 bases; unmatched bases: 6. CDR1 and CDR2 from the germline V gene are FNHDT and SITEND (reference sequence). Partial CDR3 DNA: TGTGCCAGCAGTGAGGGGGCGCGGGATTCGCCC. This codes for CASSEGARDSP. The CDR3 reads in full as CASSEGARDSPLYF.

As for this clone: Any gene name here is a mouse gene name. The CDR3 is cut off 4 residues early in the read; its end comes from the germline J gene. The chain has TRBV13-3 and TRBJ2-1; 9 bases fit TRBD2. Per germline, CDR1 NNHDY and CDR2 SYVADS. V was pared by 1 base and J by 1 base, with 3 bases of the junction left unmatched. The CDR3 runs to 16 residues. The part of the CDR3 DNA that was read is TGTGCCAGCAGTGATCGAGGGACTGGGAACTATGCT. This gives the protein CASSDRGTGNYA. The CDR3, in full, reads CASSDRGTGNYAEQFF.

This clone was recorded a few times. The gene names given are mouse names. CDR3 in amino acids: CASRGGGLGSETLYF. Incomplete CDR3 DNA: TGTGCCAGCAGAGGAGGGGGACTGGGGTCAGAA. The genes are TRBV19 and TRBJ2-3; 10 bases agree with TRBD2. Sequencing ends 4 residues short of the CDR3 end; the germline J gene provides the rest. Trimming took 5 bases from V and 4 from J; bases not matched to a gene: 7. The CDR3 covers 15 residues. Germline V CDR1 and CDR2: FNHDT, SITEND (reference sequence). Full variable domain (outside the CDR3, taken from reference TRBV19 and TRBJ2-3): GGIITQTPKFLIGQEGQKLTLKCQQNFNHDTMYWYRQDSGKGLRLIYYSITENDLQKGDLSEGYDASREKKSSFSLTVTSAQKNEMAVFLCASRGGGLGSETLYFGSGTRLTVL.

This clone was observed a handful of times. Germline and genes: mouse. The CDR3 end falls 4 residues outside the read, so it is completed with the germline J gene. This chain connects TRBV13-3 to TRBJ2-5, with 9 bases matching TRBD2. Germline CDR1 is NNHDY and CDR2 is SYVADS. The CDR3 length is 15 residues. This CDR3 is CASSDRTGGRDTQYF. The covered CDR3 bases are TGTGCCAGCAGTGATCGAACTGGGGGGCGGGAC.

This clone was seen a few times. The listed genes are named as in mouse. The CDR3 end is not reached by the read, which stops 3 residues before it; the germline J gene fills it in. The V call is TRBV13-1, the J call TRBJ1-6; D is uncertain. TRBJ1-6 is reported as an ORF; its role is uncertain. V was trimmed by 0 bases and J by 3 bases, leaving 4 bases between them. From germline, CDR1 is NSHNY and CDR2 SYGAGN. The CDR3 has 14 residues. The sequenced part of the CDR3 DNA is TGTGCCAGCAGTGATGCCATCTATAATTCGCCC. It translates to CASSDAIYNSP. The full CDR3 protein reads CASSDAIYNSPLYF.

Comment on this clone: The gene symbols are mouse symbols. The CDR3 end lies 4 residues beyond the end of the read and is filled in from the germline J gene. This sample includes further DNA sequences coding for the same CDR3. The V and J genes are TRBV13-2 and TRBJ2-7; D is possibly TRBD1 (6 bases). The CDR3 contains 13 residues. The V gene's germline CDR1 is NNHNN and CDR2 SYGAGS (reference sequence). V gave up 0 bases and J gave up 3 bases, with 7 bases separating them. The CDR3 reads CASGDAGVYEQYF. CDR3 bases read: TGTGCCAGCGGTGATGCAGGGGTCTAT.

This clone has only a few counts. Gene names refer to mouse genes. The read ends 4 residues before the CDR3 terminus; that terminus is restored from the germline J gene. Other nucleotide sequences in the sample specify the same CDR3. The rearrangement uses TRBV19 and TRBJ2-5, with a weak D call TRBD1 (5 bases). The V end lost 4 bases, the J end lost 3 bases, and 9 bases lay between the germline ends. CDR1 and CDR2 from the germline V gene are FNHDT and SITEND (reference sequence). CDR3 length: 13 residues. This CDR3 reads CASSSQGQDTQYF. CDR3 DNA (partial): TGTGCCAGCAGTTCCCAGGGTCAAGAC.

Remarks on this clone: Germline and genes: mouse. The read comes to an end 4 residues before the CDR3 does, leaving the germline J gene to fill in the end. The chain is built from TRBV17 and TRBJ2-1, with 8 bases aligning to TRBD2. Germline trimming cut 6 bases from V and 0 bases from J; bases unmatched to any gene: 4. Per the germline V gene, CDR1 is MNHDT and CDR2 is YYDKIL. There are 15 residues in the CDR3. The sequenced part of the CDR3 DNA is TGTGCTAGCAGGAAGACTGGGGTTAACTATGCT. Amino acids: CASRKTGVNYA. The entire CDR3 is CASRKTGVNYAEQFF.

This clone has only a few counts. Genes and germline come from the mouse. Read coverage stops 4 residues before the CDR3 terminus; the germline J gene supplies the remainder. The rearrangement joins TRBV13-3 to TRBJ2-1, with 8 bases that match TRBD1. Germline V gene lookup returns CDR1 NNHDY and CDR2 SYVADS. The CDR3 is made up of 14 amino acids. The CDR3 DNA, read in part, is TGTGCCAGCAGCCCCGACAGGGGAGGCGCT. It specifies CASSPDRGGA. The whole CDR3 sequence reads CASSPDRGGAEQFF.

This clone occurred a few times. The listed genes are named as in mouse. The read ends 4 residues early relative to the CDR3; the germline J gene fills the gap. This rearrangement joins TRBV5 to TRBJ2-7, with 12 bases that match TRBD2. The CDR3 spans 14 residues. Looked up from germline, CDR1 is LGHNA and CDR2 is YNLKQL (reference sequence). The CDR3 here is CASSHGDWGDEQYF. The covered CDR3 bases are TGTGCCAGCAGCCATGGGGACTGGGGGGAT.

As regards this clone: A much larger clone sits a single nucleotide away, making a read error possible. All gene names here are mouse names. The CDR3 extends 4 residues past the end of the read, so its final part is completed from the germline J gene. The sample has other DNA sequences that encode this CDR3 too. This chain links TRBV13-1 with TRBJ2-2, with 7 bases matching TRBD1. Germline V gene sequence: CDR1 NSHNY, CDR2 SYGAGN. V shed 3 bases and J 0 bases; nucleotides not matched to a gene: 2. The CDR3 loop spans 15 amino acids. This CDR3 is CASSGGTANTGQLYF. The CDR3 bases that were read are TGTGCCAGCAGTGGAGGGACAGCAAACACCGGG.

This clone has ten or more counts. Mouse gene names apply. The read ends 4 residues before the CDR3 terminus; that terminus is restored from the germline J gene. The identical CDR3 is also encoded by other nucleotide sequences in the sample. V and J are TRBV5 and TRBJ2-3; 7 positions match TRBD2. In germline, CDR1 is LGHNA, CDR2 YNLKQL (reference sequence). Losses at the gene ends were 0 bases for V and 0 bases for J; bases not matched to a gene: 3. The CDR3 runs to 16 residues. The CDR3 DNA, read in part, is TGTGCCAGCAGCCAAGATCCTGGGGGTAGTGCAGAA. It is translated as CASSQDPGGSAE. The whole CDR3 protein reads CASSQDPGGSAETLYF.

Notes on this clone: Gene names are mouse gene names. The read ends 4 residues shy of where the CDR3 ends; the end is completed using the germline J gene. Other DNA sequences in the sample encode the same CDR3. The chain employs TRBV1 and TRBJ2-5; 10 bases are shared with TRBD2. Per germline, CDR1 NSQYPW and CDR2 LRSPGD (reference sequence). Trimming took 4 bases from V and 2 from J; bases not matched to a gene: 3. The CDR3 covers 15 residues. CDR3 bases read: TGCACCTGCAGTGGGACTGGGGGAGTCCAAGAC. It is translated as CTCSGTGGVQD. The complete CDR3 sequence is CTCSGTGGVQDTQYF.

A word on this clone: Genes and germline are mouse. CDR3 DNA (partial): TGTGCCTGGAGTCTAGTGAGGGGGGGGTATGCT. Protein product: CAWSLVRGGYA. The full CDR3 is CAWSLVRGGYAEQFF. The genes are TRBV31 and TRBJ2-1, with D maybe TRBD2 (7 bases). The CDR3 end falls 4 residues outside the read, so it is completed with the germline J gene. Between the trimmed V and J ends, which lost 0 bases and 4 bases, there was a span of 13 bases. CDR1 is GKSSPN, CDR2 SITVG, per germline. The CDR3 has 15 amino acids.

The sample holds a few counts of this clone. Gene and germline names: mouse. The CDR3 goes on 4 residues after the read ends, and that part is filled in from the germline J gene. Other nucleotide sequences in the sample specify the same CDR3. The chain employs TRBV5 and TRBJ1-2; unclear D gene. V gave up 2 bases and J gave up 2 bases, with 6 bases separating them. The V gene's germline CDR1 is LGHNA and CDR2 YNLKQL (reference sequence). The CDR3 spans 13 residues. CDR3 in amino acids: CASSQQENSDYTF. The sequenced part of the CDR3 DNA is TGTGCCAGCAGCCAACAGGAGAACTCC.

This clone was detected a few times. Mouse germline and gene names are used. The read stops 4 residues short of the end of the CDR3; the missing end is completed from the germline J gene. The chain links TRBV13-2 to TRBJ2-1; TRBD2 agrees at 9 bases. Germline CDR1 is NNHNN and CDR2 is SYGAGS (reference sequence). CDR3 length: 15 residues. CDR3 DNA, as far as it was read: TGTGCCAGCGGTGATGCGACTGGGGGAAGGGCT. Encoded protein: CASGDATGGRA. The CDR3 in its entirety is CASGDATGGRAEQFF.

Concerning this clone itself: Genes and germline are mouse. The observed sequence ends 4 residues before the CDR3 terminus, with the missing tail filled in from the germline J gene. The rearrangement links TRBV19 to TRBJ2-7; 7 nucleotides match TRBD1. Germline V gene data show CDR1 as FNHDT and CDR2 as SITEND (reference sequence). This CDR3 has 14 residues. The DNA read from the CDR3 is TGTGCCAGCAGTATTCCCGACAGGGCAGAT. Translating it yields CASSIPDRAD. The complete CDR3 sequence is CASSIPDRADEQYF.

This clone showed up just a few times. The gene names here belong to mouse. The read stops 4 residues short of the end of the CDR3; the missing end is completed from the germline J gene. The sample holds other DNA sequences that translate to the same CDR3. The gene calls are TRBV13-3 and TRBJ2-5, with TRBD2 matching 7 bases. The CDR3 length is 15 residues. V lost 0 bases and J lost 2; bases outside the gene matches: 3. CDR1 is NNHDY and CDR2 is SYVADS in the germline V gene. The CDR3 is CASSDAPGGQDTQYF. The sequenced CDR3 bases are TGTGCCAGCAGTGATGCTCCTGGGGGCCAAGAC.